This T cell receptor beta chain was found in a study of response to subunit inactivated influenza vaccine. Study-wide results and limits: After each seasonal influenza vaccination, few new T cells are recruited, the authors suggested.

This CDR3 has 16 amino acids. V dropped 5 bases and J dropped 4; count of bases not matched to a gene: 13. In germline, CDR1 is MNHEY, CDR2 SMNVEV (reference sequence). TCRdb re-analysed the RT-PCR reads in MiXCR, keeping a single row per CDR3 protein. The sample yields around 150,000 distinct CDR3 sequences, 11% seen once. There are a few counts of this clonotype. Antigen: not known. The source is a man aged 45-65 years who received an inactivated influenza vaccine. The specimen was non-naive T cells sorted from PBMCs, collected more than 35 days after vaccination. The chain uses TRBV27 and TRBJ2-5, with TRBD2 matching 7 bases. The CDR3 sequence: CASSQQPEGGRETQYF. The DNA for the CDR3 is TGTGCCAGCAGTCAACAGCCCGAAGGCGGGAGAGAGACCCAGTACTTC.